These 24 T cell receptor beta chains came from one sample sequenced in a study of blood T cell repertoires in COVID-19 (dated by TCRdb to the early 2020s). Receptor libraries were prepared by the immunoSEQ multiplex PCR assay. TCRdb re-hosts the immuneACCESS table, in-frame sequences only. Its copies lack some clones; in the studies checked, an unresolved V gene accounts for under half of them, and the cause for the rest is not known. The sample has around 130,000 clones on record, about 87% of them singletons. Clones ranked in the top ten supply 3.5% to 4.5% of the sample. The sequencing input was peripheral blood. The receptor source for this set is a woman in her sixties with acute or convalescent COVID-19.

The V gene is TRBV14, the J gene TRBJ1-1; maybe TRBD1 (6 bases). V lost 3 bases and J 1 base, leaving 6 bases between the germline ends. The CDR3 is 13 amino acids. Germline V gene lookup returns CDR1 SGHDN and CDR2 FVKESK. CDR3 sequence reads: CASSQDRNTEAFF. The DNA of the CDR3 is TGTGCCAGCAGCCAGGACAGGAACACTGAAGCTTTCTTT.

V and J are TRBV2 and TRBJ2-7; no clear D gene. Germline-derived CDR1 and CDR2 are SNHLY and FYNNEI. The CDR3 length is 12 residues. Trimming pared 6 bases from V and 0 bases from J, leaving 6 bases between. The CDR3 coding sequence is TGTGCCAGCAGCGCGAGCTCCTACGAGCAGTACTTC. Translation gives CASSASSYEQYF.

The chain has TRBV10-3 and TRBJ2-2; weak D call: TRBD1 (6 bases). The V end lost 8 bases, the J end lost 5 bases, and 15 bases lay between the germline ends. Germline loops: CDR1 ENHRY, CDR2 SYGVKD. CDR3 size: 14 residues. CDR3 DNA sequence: TGTGCCATCGGACAGACTGTCGGAACCGGGGAGCTGTTTTTT. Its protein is CAIGQTVGTGELFF.

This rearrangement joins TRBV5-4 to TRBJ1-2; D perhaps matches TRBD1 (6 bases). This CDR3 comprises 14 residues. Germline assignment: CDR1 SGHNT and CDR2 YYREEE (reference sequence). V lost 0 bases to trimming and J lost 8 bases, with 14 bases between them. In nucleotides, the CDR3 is TGTGCCAGCAGCTTGGAGAGGCAGGGACACGGCTACACCTTC. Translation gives CASSLERQGHGYTF.

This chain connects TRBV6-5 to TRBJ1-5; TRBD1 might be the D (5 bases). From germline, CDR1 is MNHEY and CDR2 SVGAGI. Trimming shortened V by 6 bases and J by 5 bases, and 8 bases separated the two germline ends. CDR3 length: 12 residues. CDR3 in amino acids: CASRLQDQPQHF. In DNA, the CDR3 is TGTGCCAGCAGGCTACAGGATCAGCCCCAGCATTTT.

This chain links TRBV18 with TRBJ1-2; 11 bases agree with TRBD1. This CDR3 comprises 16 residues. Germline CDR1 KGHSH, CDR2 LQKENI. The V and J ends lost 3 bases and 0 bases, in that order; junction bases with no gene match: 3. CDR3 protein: CASSPEGQGANYGYTF. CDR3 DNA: TGTGCCAGCTCACCGGAGGGACAGGGGGCTAACTATGGCTACACCTTC.

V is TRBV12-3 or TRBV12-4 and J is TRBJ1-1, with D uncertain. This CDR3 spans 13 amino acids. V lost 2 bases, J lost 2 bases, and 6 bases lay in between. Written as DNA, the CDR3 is TGTGCCAGCAGTTTATTCACTAACACTGAAGCTTTCTTT. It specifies CASSLFTNTEAFF.

The CDR3 bases are TGTGCCAGTAGTAAGCGGGGCAGACTTAATGAAAAACTGTTTTTT. Translated: CASSKRGRLNEKLFF. The chain is built from TRBV19 and TRBJ1-4, with D perhaps matching TRBD1 (5 bases). CDR3 size: 15 residues. V was pared by 4 bases and J by 4 bases, with 13 bases between. The germline V gene has CDR1 LNHDA and CDR2 SQIVND (reference sequence).

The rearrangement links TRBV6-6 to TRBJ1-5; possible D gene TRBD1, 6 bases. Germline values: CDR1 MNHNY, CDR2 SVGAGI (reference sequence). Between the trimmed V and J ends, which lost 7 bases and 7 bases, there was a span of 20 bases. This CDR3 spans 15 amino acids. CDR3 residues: CASKQTGSSSQPQHF. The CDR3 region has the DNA TGTGCCAGCAAGCAAACAGGGTCATCGAGCCAGCCCCAGCATTTT.

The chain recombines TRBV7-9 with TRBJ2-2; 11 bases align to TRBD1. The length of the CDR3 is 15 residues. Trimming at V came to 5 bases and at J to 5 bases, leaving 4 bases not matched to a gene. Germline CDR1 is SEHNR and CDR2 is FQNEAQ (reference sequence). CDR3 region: CASSLDRGRTGELFF. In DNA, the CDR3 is TGTGCCAGCAGCCTGGACAGGGGGCGAACCGGGGAGCTGTTTTTT.

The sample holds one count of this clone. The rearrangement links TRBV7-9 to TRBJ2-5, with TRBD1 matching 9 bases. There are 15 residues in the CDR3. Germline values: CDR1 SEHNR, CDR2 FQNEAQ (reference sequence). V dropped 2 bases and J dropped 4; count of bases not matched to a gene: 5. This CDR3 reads CASSLRDRVGETQYF. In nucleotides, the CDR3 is TGTGCCAGCAGCTTACGGGACAGGGTGGGAGAGACCCAGTACTTC.

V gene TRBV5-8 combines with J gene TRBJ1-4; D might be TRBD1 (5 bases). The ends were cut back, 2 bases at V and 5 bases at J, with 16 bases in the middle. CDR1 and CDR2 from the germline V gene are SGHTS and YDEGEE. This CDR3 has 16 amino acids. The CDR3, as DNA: TGTGCCAGCAGCTTAGGGGCTGGTCGGCTGAATGAAAAACTGTTTTTT. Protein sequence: CASSLGAGRLNEKLFF.

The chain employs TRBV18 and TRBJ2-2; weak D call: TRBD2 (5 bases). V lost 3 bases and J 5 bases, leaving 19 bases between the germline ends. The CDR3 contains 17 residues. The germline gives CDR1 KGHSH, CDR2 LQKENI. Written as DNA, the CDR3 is TGTGCCAGCTCACCCAGGACGGGAAAAATCGAAACCGGGGAGCTGTTTTTT. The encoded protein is CASSPRTGKIETGELFF.

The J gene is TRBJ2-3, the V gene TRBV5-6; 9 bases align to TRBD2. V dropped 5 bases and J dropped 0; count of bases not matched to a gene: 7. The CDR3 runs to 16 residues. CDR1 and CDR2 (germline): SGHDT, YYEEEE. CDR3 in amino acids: CASSLAGSASTDTQYF. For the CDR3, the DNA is TGTGCCAGCAGTCTAGCGGGGAGTGCTAGCACAGATACGCAGTATTTT.

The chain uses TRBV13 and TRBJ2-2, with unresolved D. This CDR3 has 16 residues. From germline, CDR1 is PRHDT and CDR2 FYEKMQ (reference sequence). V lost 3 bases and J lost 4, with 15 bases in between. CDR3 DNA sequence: TGTGCCAGCAGCTTCCAAGGCAGGCGCTTCACCGGGGAGCTGTTTTTT. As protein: CASSFQGRRFTGELFF.

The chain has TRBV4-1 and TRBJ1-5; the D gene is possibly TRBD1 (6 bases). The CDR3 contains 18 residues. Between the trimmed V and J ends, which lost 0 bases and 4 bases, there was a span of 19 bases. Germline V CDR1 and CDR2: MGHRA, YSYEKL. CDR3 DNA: TGCGCCAGCAGCCAAGATACAAGCAGGGGAATAGGGAATCAGCCCCAGCATTTT. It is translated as CASSQDTSRGIGNQPQHF.

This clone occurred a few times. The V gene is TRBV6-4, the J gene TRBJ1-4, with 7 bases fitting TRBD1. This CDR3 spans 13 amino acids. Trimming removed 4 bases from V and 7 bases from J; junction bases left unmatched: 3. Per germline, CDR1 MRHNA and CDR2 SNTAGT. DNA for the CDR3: TGTGCCAGCAGTGGCAGGGGGTCTGAAAAACTGTTTTTT. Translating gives CASSGRGSEKLFF.

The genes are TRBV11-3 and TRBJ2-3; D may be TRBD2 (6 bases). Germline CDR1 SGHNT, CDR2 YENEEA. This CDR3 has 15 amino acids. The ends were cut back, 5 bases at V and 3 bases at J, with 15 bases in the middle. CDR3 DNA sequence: TGTGCCAGCAGCACAGGTGGCGGGACGACAGATACGCAGTATTTT. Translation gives CASSTGGGTTDTQYF.

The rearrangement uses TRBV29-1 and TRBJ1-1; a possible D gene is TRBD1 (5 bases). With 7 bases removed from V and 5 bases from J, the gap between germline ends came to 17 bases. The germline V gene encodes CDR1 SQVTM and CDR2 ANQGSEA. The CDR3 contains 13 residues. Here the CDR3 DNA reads TGCAGCGCACGGATTGAACAGGCTACTGAAGCTTTCTTT. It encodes CSARIEQATEAFF.

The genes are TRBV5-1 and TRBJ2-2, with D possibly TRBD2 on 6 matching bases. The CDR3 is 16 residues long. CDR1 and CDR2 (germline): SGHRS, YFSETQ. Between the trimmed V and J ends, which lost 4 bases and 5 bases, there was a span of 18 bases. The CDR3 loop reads CASSPSFRLVTGELFF. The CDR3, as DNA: TGCGCCAGCAGCCCTAGCTTCAGACTAGTTACCGGGGAGCTGTTTTTT.

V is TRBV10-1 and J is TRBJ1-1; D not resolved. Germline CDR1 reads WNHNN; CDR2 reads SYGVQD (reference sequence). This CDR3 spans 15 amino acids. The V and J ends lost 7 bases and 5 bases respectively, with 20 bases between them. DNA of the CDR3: TGCGCCAGCACCGAGGCCCTGACGCCGGGTACTGAAGCTTTCTTT. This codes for CASTEALTPGTEAFF.

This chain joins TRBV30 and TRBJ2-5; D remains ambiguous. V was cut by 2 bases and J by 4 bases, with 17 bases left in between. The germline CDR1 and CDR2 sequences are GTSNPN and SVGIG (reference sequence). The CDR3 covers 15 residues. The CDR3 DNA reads TGTGCCTGGAGTAACCCCCTTCCCGGTAGAGAGACCCAGTACTTC. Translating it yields CAWSNPLPGRETQYF.

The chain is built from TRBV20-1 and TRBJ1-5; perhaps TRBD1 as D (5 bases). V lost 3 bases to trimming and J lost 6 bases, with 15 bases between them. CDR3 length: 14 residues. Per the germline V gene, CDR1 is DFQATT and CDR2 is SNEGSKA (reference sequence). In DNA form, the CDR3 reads TGCAGTGCTAGTTATTTAGGGGAGGGTCAGCCCCAGCATTTT. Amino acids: CSASYLGEGQPQHF.

The CDR3, as DNA: TGTGCCAGCAGTGATGGGACATACTTCACTGAAGCTTTCTTT. It encodes CASSDGTYFTEAFF. The gene calls are TRBV2 and TRBJ1-1; tentative D call: TRBD1 (6 bases). Trimming took 3 bases from V and 4 from J, leaving 12 bases between them. The CDR3 is 14 amino acids. The germline V gene encodes CDR1 SNHLY and CDR2 FYNNEI.